This is a list of T cell receptor beta chains from one sample in a study of radiation and T cells in renal cell carcinoma. Assay: immunoSEQ multiplex PCR; the TCRdb copy retains only in-frame clones and omits some. The sample has about 78,000 clones, 80% to 90% seen once. The source material was blood, sampled from a patient whose treatment included radiotherapy and nephrectomy. Receptors originate from a woman in her 70s with renal cell carcinoma. Each CDR3 is given with its conserved first and last residue. D genes are given only for firm matches. Expanded clones are given a class, and other clones once, few, many or no size at all.

clone size,D gene,V gene,J gene,CDR3 DNA,CDR3 protein
NA,NA,TRBV5-1,TRBJ1-1,TGCGCCAGCAGCTTGGAAGGTCGGAACACTGAAGCTTTCTTT,CASSLEGRNTEAFF
NA,TRBD1,TRBV5-1,TRBJ2-7,TGCGCCAGCAGCCTCGGGGACAGCCAAGCCTACGAGCAGTACTTC,CASSLGDSQAYEQYF
NA,NA,TRBV5-1,TRBJ1-4,TGCGCCAGCAGCTTTATTCCTGGGCAGGGGAATGAAAAACTGTTTTTT,CASSFIPGQGNEKLFF
NA,TRBD1,TRBV5-6,TRBJ2-2,TGTGCCAGCAGCCGCAGACAGGGGTACACCGGGGAGCTGTTTTTT,CASSRRQGYTGELFF
NA,TRBD1,TRBV19,TRBJ1-1,TGTGCCAGTAGGCTTGGGGGGACAGGCGGGACTGAAGCTTTCTTT,CASRLGGTGGTEAFF
once,NA,TRBV11-2,TRBJ1-2,TGTGCCAGCAGCTACGGACGCGGCAGGGGCTATGGCTACACCTTC,CASSYGRGRGYGYTF
NA,NA,TRBV18,TRBJ1-5,TGTGCCAGCTCTCGAGAGACCGGTGCCAATCAGCCCCAGCATTTT,CASSRETGANQPQHF
NA,NA,TRBV13,TRBJ1-1,TGTGCCAGCAGCTTAAACGCCTGGGACACTGAAGCTTTCTTT,CASSLNAWDTEAFF
once,TRBD2,TRBV4-3,TRBJ2-5,TGCGCCAGCAGCCAAGATAGGCGGGGGGCTGGGGAGACCCAGTACTTC,CASSQDRRGAGETQYF
NA,TRBD2,TRBV7-7,TRBJ2-2,TGTGCTAGCAGGCCGACTAGCGGGGGGGCGAACGGGGAGCTGTTTTTT,CASRPTSGGANGELFF
few,NA,TRBV7-2,TRBJ1-1,TGTGCCAGCAGCACCCATCGAGGCACTGAAGCTTTCTTT,CASSTHRGTEAFF
NA,NA,TRBV9,TRBJ1-2,TGTGCCAGCAGCGTGCTTCAGGGAGGCAGCTATGGCTACACCTTC,CASSVLQGGSYGYTF